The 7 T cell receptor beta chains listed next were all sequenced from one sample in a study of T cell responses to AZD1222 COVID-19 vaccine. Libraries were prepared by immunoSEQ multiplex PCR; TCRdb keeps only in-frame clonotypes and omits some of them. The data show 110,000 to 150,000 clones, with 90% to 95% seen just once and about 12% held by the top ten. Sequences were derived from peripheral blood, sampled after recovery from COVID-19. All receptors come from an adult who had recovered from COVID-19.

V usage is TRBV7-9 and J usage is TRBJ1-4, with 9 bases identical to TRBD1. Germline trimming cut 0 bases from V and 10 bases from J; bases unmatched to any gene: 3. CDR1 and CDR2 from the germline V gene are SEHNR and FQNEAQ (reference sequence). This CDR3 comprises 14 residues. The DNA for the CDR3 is TGTGCCAGCAGCTTAGCGGGACAGGGCGCAAAACTGTTTTTT. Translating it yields CASSLAGQGAKLFF. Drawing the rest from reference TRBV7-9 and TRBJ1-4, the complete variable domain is DTGVSQNPRHKITKRGQNVTFRCDPISEHNRLYWYRQTLGQGPEFLTYFQNEAQLEKSRLLSDRFSAERPKGSFSTLEIQRTEQGDSAMYLCASSLAGQGAKLFFGSGTQLSVL.

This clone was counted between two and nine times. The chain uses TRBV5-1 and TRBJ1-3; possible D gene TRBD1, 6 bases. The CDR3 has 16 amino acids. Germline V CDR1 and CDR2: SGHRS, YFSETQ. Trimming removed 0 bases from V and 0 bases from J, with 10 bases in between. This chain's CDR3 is CASSLGQVLSGNTIYF. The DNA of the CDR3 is TGCGCCAGCAGCTTGGGACAGGTCCTCTCTGGAAACACCATATATTTT.

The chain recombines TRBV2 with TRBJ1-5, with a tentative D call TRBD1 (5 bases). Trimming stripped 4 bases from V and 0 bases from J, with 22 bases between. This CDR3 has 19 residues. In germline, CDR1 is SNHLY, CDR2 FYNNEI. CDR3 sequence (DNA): TGTGCCAGCAGTGCTATAGCCAGGACAACGGGGACTAGCAATCAGCCCCAGCATTTT. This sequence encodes CASSAIARTTGTSNQPQHF.

This chain's CDR3 is CASSLDWTMTYNEQFF. DNA for the CDR3: TGTGCCAGCAGCCTGGACTGGACGATGACCTACAATGAGCAGTTCTTC. The chain couples TRBV3-1 (or the pseudogene TRBV3-2) to TRBJ2-1; D is possibly TRBD2 (5 bases). Germline CDR1 and CDR2: LGHDT and YNNKEL (reference sequence). The CDR3 is made up of 16 amino acids. Trimming cost V 4 bases and J 2 bases, with 15 bases left between them.

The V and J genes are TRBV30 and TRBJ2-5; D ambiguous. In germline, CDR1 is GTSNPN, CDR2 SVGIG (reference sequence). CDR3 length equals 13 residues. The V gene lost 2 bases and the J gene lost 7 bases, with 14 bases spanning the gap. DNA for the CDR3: TGTGCCTGGAGTACCTGGGCCGATGGGACCCAGTACTTC. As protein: CAWSTWADGTQYF.

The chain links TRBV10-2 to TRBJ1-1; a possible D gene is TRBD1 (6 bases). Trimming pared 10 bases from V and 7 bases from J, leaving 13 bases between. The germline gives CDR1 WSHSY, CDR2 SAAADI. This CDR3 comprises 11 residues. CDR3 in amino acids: CATHRGSEAFF. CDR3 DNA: TGCGCCACCCATAGGGGGAGTGAAGCTTTCTTT.

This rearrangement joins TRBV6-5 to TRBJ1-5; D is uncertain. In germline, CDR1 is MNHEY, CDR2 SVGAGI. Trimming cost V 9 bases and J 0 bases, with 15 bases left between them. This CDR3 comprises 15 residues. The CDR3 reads CASSRIPHSNQPQHF. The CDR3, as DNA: TGTGCCAGTTCACGGATTCCACATAGCAATCAGCCCCAGCATTTT.